This record covers a single TCR beta chain. What it binds is unknown. Primers included in the PCR were 60 Vbeta and 13 Jbeta primers. Sequencing was performed with immunoSEQ multiplex PCR; in TCRdb, only in-frame clones are kept and a portion is missing. The sample includes 150,000 or so clones, approximately 70% of them seen just once. The CDR3 covers 11 residues. Trimming took 7 bases from V and 4 from J, leaving 10 bases between them. CDR1 is SQVTM and CDR2 is ANQGSEA in the germline V gene. This sample is part of a study of cytomegalovirus exposure and HLA in healthy donors. Study in general: HLA-typed donors were the source of 86 million or so unique TCRs held in an early data release. Findings of the study overall: A later analysis by the authors found several of the most significant clusters apparently linked to common viral pathogens.

The receptor was isolated from a man aged 40-50 years in good health and CMV-seropositive. The specimen sequenced was PBMCs. J is TRBJ1-2 and V is TRBV29-1; D gene ambiguous. CDR3 residues: CSGLGGYGYTF. The CDR3, as DNA: TGCAGCGGTCTCGGTGGCTATGGCTACACCTTC.